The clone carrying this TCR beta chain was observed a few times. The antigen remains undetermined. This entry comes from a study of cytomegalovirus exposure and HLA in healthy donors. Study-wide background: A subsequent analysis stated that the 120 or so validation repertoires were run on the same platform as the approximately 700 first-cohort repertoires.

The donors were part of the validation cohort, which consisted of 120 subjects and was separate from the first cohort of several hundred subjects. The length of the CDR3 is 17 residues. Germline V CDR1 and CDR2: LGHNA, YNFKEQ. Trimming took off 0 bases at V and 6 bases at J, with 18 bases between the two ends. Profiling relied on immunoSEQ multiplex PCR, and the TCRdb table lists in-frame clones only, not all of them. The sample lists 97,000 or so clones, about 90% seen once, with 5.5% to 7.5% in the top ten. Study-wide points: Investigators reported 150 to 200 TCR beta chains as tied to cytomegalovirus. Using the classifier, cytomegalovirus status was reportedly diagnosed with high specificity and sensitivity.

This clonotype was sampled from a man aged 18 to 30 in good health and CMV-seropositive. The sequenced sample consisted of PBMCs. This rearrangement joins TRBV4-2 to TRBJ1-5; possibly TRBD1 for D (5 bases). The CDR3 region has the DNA TGTGCCAGCAGCCAAGAAACTGTGGGAGGGGCGAGTCAGCCCCAGCATTTT. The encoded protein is CASSQETVGGASQPQHF.